This TCR beta chain was recovered during a study of vaccination and CD4 T cells after COVID-19. The treatment here: roughly ten-day PBMC culture with coronavirus spike peptide pools or control peptides (ViraFEST assay). Note on this clonotype: Its antigen is as yet unknown.

This CDR3 contains 15 residues. The V and J ends lost 5 bases and 5 bases, in that order; junction bases with no gene match: 8. CDR1 and CDR2 from the germline V gene are KGHDR and SFDVKD. Sequencing of DNA taken from cultured CD4+ T cells relied on the Oncomine TCR Beta short-read assay. Via MiXCR, TCRdb re-called the PCR reads, giving one row per CDR3 protein. The table has about 18,000 distinct CDR3 sequences, around 80% seen once; the top ten hold about a sixth. This sequence joins TRBV24-1 and TRBJ1-2, with 9 nucleotides matching TRBD1. The sequencing used CD4+ T cells from blood, cultured in vitro, collected after SARS-CoV-2 vaccination. This receptor was taken from a human donor who received a COVID-19 vaccine. The CDR3 loop is CATSAGPGQGYGYTF. Here the CDR3 DNA reads TGTGCCACCAGTGCCGGTCCGGGACAGGGATATGGCTACACCTTC.